Given below is one T cell receptor beta chain in context. The target antigen is unknown. Unexposed donor CD4+ T cells date from about 2011-2018, before the COVID-19 pandemic. Isolation of CD4+ T cells took place after roughly nine days in culture. Testing used SARS-CoV-2 S/N and four cold-coronavirus spikes on unexposed-donor CD4+ T cells, cells permitting. Assay: immunoSEQ multiplex PCR; the TCRdb copy retains only in-frame clones and omits some. Found here are 20,000 or so clones, 55% to 75% of them singletons; the top ten hold around 19%. These data are taken from a study of CD4 T cells in relation to SARS-CoV-2 and coronaviruses. Looking at the study overall: After 10 days of antigen culture, PBMC TCR beta CDR3s were sequenced. Controls used an HIV-1 Nef peptide pool or no peptide.

This TCR was sampled from a human donor in good health. Sequenced sample: CD4+ T cells from PBMCs, cultured in vitro.

CDR3 nucleotides: TGTGCCAGCAGTTTCCGAGGAGGGTACGAGCAGTACTTC. As protein: CASSFRGGYEQYF. The chain joins TRBV12-3 or TRBV12-4 to TRBJ2-7; maybe TRBD2 (6 bases). The CDR3 sequence is 13 residues long. Trimming stripped 3 bases from V and 4 bases from J, with 10 bases between.